This T cell receptor (beta chain) was obtained from a study of T cell repertoires in ileal Crohn's disease. Per sample, about 500 nanograms of biopsy DNA were TCRB immunosequenced. TCRdb keeps only in-frame clones here, not all; method: immunoSEQ multiplex PCR. There are about 11,000 clones in the sample; roughly 72% occur only once, and less than 8.5% lies in the top ten. This clone was seen more than once but under ten times. No antigen is known for it. The CDR3 has 16 amino acids. V lost 7 bases, J lost 6 bases, and 9 bases stayed unmatched. CDR1 SGHKS and CDR2 YYEKEE come from the germline V gene (reference sequence). Specified time point: neoterminal ileum biopsy at postoperative endoscopy, about 6 months after surgery. General study findings and limits: Active smokers at surgery had more clonal expansions than non-smokers. Sorted CD8 T cells held more high-frequency clones than CD4.

The V call is TRBV5-5, the J call TRBJ2-3; 15 positions match TRBD2. This TCR derives from an adult with Crohn's disease. Sequenced: ileal tissue. The CDR3 protein is CASSQGLAGGPDTQYF. The CDR3 DNA sequence: TGTGCCAGCTCACAAGGACTAGCGGGAGGGCCCGATACGCAGTATTTT.